This T cell receptor (beta chain) was observed in a study of cytomegalovirus exposure and HLA in healthy donors. General study points: According to the study, roughly 160 TCR beta chains were cytomegalovirus-associated.

To note about this clone: Its antigen is undetermined.

This CDR3 is built from 15 residues. Germline V gives CDR1 MDHEN, CDR2 SYDVKM. With 2 bases clipped from V and 4 bases from J, the junction kept 5 bases outside the gene matches. The repertoire was sequenced with immunoSEQ multiplex PCR; TCRdb's copy has only in-frame clones and lacks some. The sample lists about 260,000 clones, around 91% occurring once. The TCR sequence derives from a woman aged 30 to 39 in good health and CMV-seronegative. Sequenced sample: PBMCs. This rearrangement joins TRBV28 to TRBJ2-5, with TRBD2 matching 9 bases. The CDR3: CASSLRTSDIETQYF. The CDR3, as DNA: TGTGCCAGCAGTTTAAGGACTAGCGATATAGAGACCCAGTACTTC. The whole variable domain, filled in from reference TRBV28 and TRBJ2-5, reads DVKVTQSSRYLVKRTGEKVFLECVQDMDHENMFWYRQDPGLGLRLIYFSYDVKMKEKGDIPEGYSVSREKKERFSLILESASTNQTSMYLCASSLRTSDIETQYFGPGTRLLVL.